One and the same sample provided the 26 T cell receptor beta chains below, sequenced in a study of OX40 agonist ivuxolimab in advanced cancers. Clones were sequenced by immunoSEQ multiplex PCR, and TCRdb holds only the in-frame ones, with some missing. Of 99,000 or so clones listed, roughly 80% are singletons. Material: CD4+ or CD8+ T cells sorted from blood, obtained in a trial of the OX40 agonist ivuxolimab. Receptor source: an adult with an advanced solid tumor such as melanoma, head and neck, liver or kidney cancer.

This clone was detected only once. The chain is built from TRBV12-5 and TRBJ1-3; D perhaps matches TRBD1 (5 bases). Germline assignment: CDR1 LGHNT and CDR2 FRNRAP. Between the trimmed V and J ends, which lost 3 bases and 1 base, there was a span of 10 bases. The CDR3 is made up of 15 amino acids. CDR3 in DNA: TGTGCTAGTGGTTTCGGAGGGGTTTCTGGAAACACCATATATTTT. This encodes CASGFGGVSGNTIYF.

This clone has only a few counts. This chain connects TRBV15 to TRBJ2-7; a possible D gene is TRBD1 (5 bases). This CDR3 spans 13 amino acids. Germline CDR1 is LNHNV and CDR2 is YYDKDF (reference sequence). Trimming removed 5 bases at V and 1 base at J, with 9 bases between. CDR3 coding DNA: TGTGCCACCAGCTATGGGGCATCCTACGAGCAGTACTTC. Its protein product is CATSYGASYEQYF.

CDR3 protein: CASITGGYEQYF. The DNA for the CDR3 is TGCGCCAGCATTACAGGGGGGTACGAGCAGTACTTC. The chain is built from TRBV23-1 and TRBJ2-7; 8 nucleotides line up with TRBD1. TRBV23-1 is given ORF status, its function remaining uncertain. Germline trimming cut 7 bases from V and 4 bases from J; bases unmatched to any gene: 3. The CDR3 contains 12 residues.

The chain employs TRBV30 and TRBJ1-2; D is unclear. Germline assignment: CDR1 GTSNPN and CDR2 SVGIG (reference sequence). The CDR3 runs to 16 residues. With 0 bases removed from V and 8 bases from J, the gap between germline ends came to 22 bases. The CDR3 sequence: CAWSVLAGWVSGGYTF. The CDR3 DNA reads TGTGCCTGGAGTGTACTGGCAGGTTGGGTGTCGGGGGGCTACACCTTC. The complete variable domain, with remaining parts taken from reference TRBV30 and TRBJ1-2, reads SQTIHQWPATLVQPVGSPLSLECTVEGTSNPNLYWYRQAAGRGLQLLFYSVGIGQISSEVPQNLSASRPQDRQFILSSKKLLLSDSGFYLCAWSVLAGWVSGGYTFGSGTRLTVV.

The chain joins TRBV30 to TRBJ2-1; TRBD2 matches at 9 bases. The CDR3 is 12 amino acids. With 5 bases clipped from V and 7 bases from J, the junction kept 3 bases outside the gene matches. Germline V gene sequence: CDR1 GTSNPN, CDR2 SVGIG (reference sequence). In nucleotides, the CDR3 is TGTGCCTGGGCGGGGGGGCGGAATGAGCAGTTCTTC. This sequence encodes CAWAGGRNEQFF.

The chain uses TRBV2 and TRBJ2-7, with D perhaps TRBD1 (5 bases). Germline V lookup: CDR1 SNHLY, CDR2 FYNNEI. V lost 6 bases and J lost 3, with 9 bases in between. The CDR3 is 12 residues long. CDR3 in amino acids: CASRGDSYEQYF. The CDR3 bases are TGTGCCAGCAGGGGTGACAGCTACGAGCAGTACTTC.

This clone has just one count. The rearrangement uses TRBV5-1 and TRBJ2-3; 13 bases fit TRBD2. With V trimmed by 4 bases and J by 6 bases, 14 bases remained unmatched. The CDR3 is 18 amino acids. CDR1 and CDR2 from the germline V gene are SGHRS and YFSETQ. The CDR3 region has the DNA TGCGCCAGCAGCCTCCTAGGGACTAGCGGGACGGGGGCGGATACGCAGTATTTT. Protein: CASSLLGTSGTGADTQYF.

The gene calls are TRBV18 and TRBJ1-2, with D maybe TRBD1 (5 bases). This CDR3 comprises 17 residues. Germline V gene lookup returns CDR1 KGHSH and CDR2 LQKENI. V lost 6 bases and J lost 4, with 24 bases in between. The CDR3 reads CASSPGTGEDSVYGYTF. The CDR3 DNA reads as TGTGCCAGCTCCCCGGGTACGGGGGAAGATTCGGTCTATGGCTACACCTTC.

This clone has only one observation. The genes are TRBV11-2 and TRBJ2-7; 9 nucleotides align to TRBD1. This CDR3 contains 16 residues. V was pared by 5 bases and J by 3 bases, with 11 bases of the junction left unmatched. The V gene's germline CDR1 is SGHAT and CDR2 FQNNGV. CDR3 in DNA: TGTGCCAGCAGCCCCTGGGACAGGGACACCTTCTACGAGCAGTACTTC. Its protein is CASSPWDRDTFYEQYF.

This clone was picked up one time. Mismatch with germline at one junction end may stem from a read error. This chain connects TRBV4-3 to TRBJ1-4; 10 nucleotides align to TRBD1. The CDR3 has 15 amino acids. CDR1 is LGHNA, CDR2 YSLEER, per germline. CDR3 nucleotide sequence: TGCACCAGCAGCCAAGGGGACAGGGGATGGGAAAAACTGTTTTTT. It specifies CTSSQGDRGWEKLFF.

The chain joins TRBV9 to TRBJ2-7; 7 nucleotides align to TRBD1. Germline CDR1 and CDR2: SGDLS and YYNGEE. Germline trimming cut 4 bases from V and 1 base from J; bases unmatched to any gene: 14. The CDR3 runs 17 residues. CDR3: CASSQATTGVGSYEQYF. The CDR3 DNA follows: TGTGCCAGCAGCCAGGCTACCACAGGGGTCGGGTCCTACGAGCAGTACTTC. The full variable domain, its missing parts supplied by reference TRBV9 and TRBJ2-7, is DSGVTQTPKHLITATGQRVTLRCSPRSGDLSVYWYQQSLDQGLQFLIQYYNGEERAKGNILERFSAQQFPDLHSELNLSSLELGDSALYFCASSQATTGVGSYEQYFGPGTRLTVT.

The chain links TRBV6-4 to TRBJ2-3, with a tentative D call TRBD2 (5 bases). CDR1 and CDR2 from the germline V gene are MRHNA and SNTAGT. The ends were cut back, 6 bases at V and 0 bases at J, with 10 bases in the middle. This CDR3 has 14 residues. The CDR3 loop is CASRVGLSTDTQYF. The CDR3 bases are TGTGCCAGCAGGGTCGGACTTAGCACAGATACGCAGTATTTT.

This rearrangement joins TRBV18 to TRBJ2-2; TRBD2 agrees at 10 bases. This CDR3 is 16 amino acids long. Germline CDR1 reads KGHSH; CDR2 reads LQKENI. The ends lost 4 bases at V and 6 bases at J; junction bases unmatched: 8. CDR3 amino acids: CASSLQAGGPSGELFF. The CDR3 DNA sequence: TGTGCCAGCTCACTTCAAGCGGGAGGGCCGTCCGGGGAGCTGTTTTTT.

This chain connects TRBV5-1 to TRBJ2-2, with D hard to call. V dropped 0 bases and J dropped 9 bases, with 9 bases sitting between them. The CDR3 is made up of 13 amino acids. The germline V gene encodes CDR1 SGHRS and CDR2 YFSETQ. The CDR3 sequence: CASSLVVDRELFF. Written as DNA, the CDR3 is TGCGCCAGCAGCTTGGTGGTGGACCGGGAGCTGTTTTTT.

The chain is built from TRBV6-6 and TRBJ1-4; tentative D call: TRBD1 (6 bases). The CDR3 runs to 16 residues. V was trimmed by 6 bases and J by 3 bases, leaving 17 bases between them. Germline CDR1 reads MNHNY; CDR2 reads SVGAGI (reference sequence). The DNA of the CDR3 is TGTGCCAGCAGCCACGGGGGGGGCAAGTCTAATGAAAAACTGTTTTTT. It codes for CASSHGGGKSNEKLFF.

The table lists this clone with a few counts. V is TRBV6-5 and J is TRBJ2-7; tentatively, D is TRBD2 (5 bases). With 0 bases removed from V and 6 bases from J, the gap between germline ends came to 18 bases. The CDR3 runs 16 residues. CDR1 and CDR2 (germline): MNHEY, SVGAGI. The CDR3 is CASSYSSPPKAGEQYF. The DNA of the CDR3 is TGTGCCAGCAGTTACTCGAGTCCCCCGAAGGCGGGCGAGCAGTACTTC.

The CDR3 DNA is TGTGCCAGCTCACCGGGGCAGGGGGGCTCCTACGAGCAGTACTTC. Translated: CASSPGQGGSYEQYF. The V and J genes are TRBV18 and TRBJ2-7, with a weak D call TRBD1 (7 bases). There are 15 residues in the CDR3. CDR1 and CDR2 (germline): KGHSH, LQKENI. Deletions cut 3 bases from V and 0 bases from J, with 12 bases between.

The chain has TRBV6-5 and TRBJ1-5; D may be TRBD1 (5 bases). CDR3 length equals 14 residues. Germline loops: CDR1 MNHEY, CDR2 SVGAGI. V lost 0 bases to trimming and J lost 7 bases, with 10 bases between them. CDR3: CASSYSKGFQPQHF. Written as DNA, the CDR3 is TGTGCCAGCAGTTACTCAAAGGGGTTCCAGCCCCAGCATTTT.

J is TRBJ1-2 and V is TRBV10-2, with 9 bases identical to TRBD1. CDR3 length: 14 amino acids. V was clipped by 8 bases and J by 2 bases; unmatched bases: 6. CDR1 is WSHSY and CDR2 is SAAADI in the germline V gene. CDR3 sequence reads: CASSRTGENYGYTF. The CDR3 DNA reads as TGCGCCAGCTCCCGGACAGGGGAGAACTATGGCTACACCTTC.

This chain links TRBV11-3 with TRBJ2-7; either TRBD1 or TRBD2 may supply D (5 bases each). Trimming took 4 bases from V and 3 from J, leaving 13 bases between them. The CDR3 has 14 residues. Looked up from germline, CDR1 is SGHNT and CDR2 is YENEEA. The CDR3 region is CASSSQGRDYEQYF. The CDR3 region has the DNA TGTGCCAGCAGCTCTCAGGGTCGGGACTACGAGCAGTACTTC.

The chain has TRBV14 and TRBJ2-7; D not resolved. The CDR3 runs 11 residues. CDR1 is SGHDN and CDR2 is FVKESK in the germline V gene. Trimming took 5 bases from V and 10 from J, leaving 12 bases between them. The chain's CDR3 is CASSFGSEQYF. CDR3 bases: TGTGCCAGCAGCTTCGGATCGGAACAGTACTTC.

This clone was detected only once. The chain uses TRBV6-1 and TRBJ2-3; possible D gene TRBD1, 6 bases. The V end was cut by 6 bases, the J end by 4 bases, with 14 bases between. The CDR3 spans 14 residues. Germline V gene data show CDR1 as MNHNS and CDR2 as SASEGT. In DNA form, the CDR3 reads TGTGCCAGCAGGGAAACAGGGATTCCAGATACGCAGTATTTT. Protein sequence: CASRETGIPDTQYF.

Only a few counts were recorded for this clone. This chain connects TRBV7-3 to TRBJ2-3; 9 nucleotides align to TRBD2. Germline CDR1 and CDR2: SGHTA and FQGTGA. CDR3 length equals 17 residues. Unmatched junction bases numbered 13, after V lost 5 bases and J lost 4 bases. The CDR3 bases are TGTGCCAGCAGCAGGGTGCGGGGGGGCATCCAAGCAGATACGCAGTATTTT. Translating it yields CASSRVRGGIQADTQYF. Variable domain in full (rest from reference TRBV7-3 and TRBJ2-3): GAGVSQTPSNKVTEKGKYVELRCDPISGHTALYWYRQSLGQGPEFLIYFQGTGAADDSGLPNDRFFAVRPEGSVSTLKIQRTERGDSAVYLCASSRVRGGIQADTQYFGPGTRLTVL.

This rearrangement joins TRBV2 to TRBJ1-4; a weak D match, TRBD1 (5 bases). CDR1 SNHLY and CDR2 FYNNEI come from the germline V gene. This CDR3 contains 13 residues. V was cut by 4 bases and J by 3 bases, with 6 bases left in between. This CDR3 is CASSGGPNEKLFF. The CDR3 coding sequence is TGTGCCAGCAGTGGGGGACCTAATGAAAAACTGTTTTTT.

This chain joins TRBV12-5 and TRBJ1-1; D gene uncertain. CDR3 length: 13 residues. The V gene's germline CDR1 is LGHNT and CDR2 FRNRAP. V lost 3 bases and J 7 bases, leaving 12 bases between the germline ends. CDR3 bases: TGTGCTAGTGGTTTTTTCGGAGCAGATGAAGCTTTCTTT. It encodes CASGFFGADEAFF.

The V gene is TRBV12-5, the J gene TRBJ2-2; D might be TRBD2 (6 bases). Trimming removed 3 bases from V and 3 bases from J, with 26 bases in between. The CDR3 has 20 residues. Germline CDR1 and CDR2: LGHNT and FRNRAP. In DNA, the CDR3 is TGTGCTAGTGGTTTATGGGGGGTTGAATTTAAACGGACGGACACCGGGGAGCTGTTTTTT. This gives the protein CASGLWGVEFKRTDTGELFF.